The 16 T cell receptor beta chains listed next were all sequenced from one sample in a study of T cells in Graves' hyperthyroidism and ophthalmopathy. Authors of the study amplified TCR beta CDR3 regions from RNA transcripts. RT-PCR in the first round (using the HTBI primer set) targeted the TCR CDR3. TCRdb re-analysed the multiplex PCR reads in MiXCR, keeping a single row per CDR3 protein. Found here are some 740,000 distinct CDR3 sequences, 13% to 15% of them singletons; the top ten hold roughly a tenth. Sequencing was done on a sample of blood. The receptors derive from a young woman with Graves' hyperthyroidism.

This clonotype was seen only a few times. The CDR3 coding sequence is TGCAGTGCTAGATTCCACAGGGGAACTGAAGCTTTCTTT. As protein: CSARFHRGTEAFF. J is TRBJ1-1 and V is TRBV20-1; TRBD1 matches at 7 bases. CDR3 length: 13 amino acids. The germline V gene has CDR1 DFQATT and CDR2 SNEGSKA (reference sequence). Germline trimming cut 2 bases from V and 5 bases from J; bases unmatched to any gene: 5.

This clonotype was seen repeatedly, ten times or more. V usage is TRBV4-3 and J usage is TRBJ2-5, with 10 nucleotides matching TRBD2. The V and J ends lost 4 bases and 5 bases, in that order; junction bases with no gene match: 7. Germline CDR1 LGHNA, CDR2 YSLEER. The CDR3 covers 15 residues. CDR3 coding DNA: TGCGCCAGCAGCCCCAGACTAGCGGGTTGGGAGACCCAGTACTTC. Its protein is CASSPRLAGWETQYF.

A remark on this clonotype: A clone one base away is much larger, so this may be a read error. The chain links TRBV28 to TRBJ2-1, with 11 bases fitting TRBD1. Germline assignment: CDR1 MDHEN and CDR2 SYDVKM. The CDR3 consists of 15 residues. V lost 6 bases and J lost 7; bases outside the gene matches: 8. The CDR3 protein is CASSFWDRGENEQFF. As DNA, the CDR3 is TGTGCCAGCAGCTTCTGGGACAGGGGGGAAAATGAGCAGTTCTTC.

The chain links TRBV19 to TRBJ1-3, with D perhaps TRBD1 (6 bases). Germline-derived CDR1 and CDR2 are LNHDA and SQIVND (reference sequence). V was trimmed by 10 bases and J by 0 bases, leaving 31 bases between them. CDR3 size: 20 residues. CDR3 in amino acids: CATDQRGLKGVPISGNTIYF. In nucleotides, the CDR3 is TGTGCCACCGACCAAAGGGGTTTGAAGGGGGTCCCGATCTCTGGAAACACCATATATTTT.

This clonotype showed up just a few times. The chain recombines TRBV11-2 with TRBJ2-3, with D hard to call. Trimming shortened V by 0 bases and J by 6 bases, and 7 bases separated the two germline ends. Germline-derived CDR1 and CDR2 are SGHAT and FQNNGV. The CDR3 runs 13 residues. CDR3 protein: CASSLDMRDTQYF. CDR3 DNA sequence: TGTGCCAGCAGCTTAGATATGCGGGATACGCAGTATTTT.

The chain couples TRBV15 to TRBJ2-1, with 7 bases matching TRBD2. V was clipped by 2 bases and J by 6 bases; unmatched bases: 10. The CDR3 contains 16 residues. Germline V gene lookup returns CDR1 LNHNV and CDR2 YYDKDF (reference sequence). The CDR3 bases are TGTGCCACCAGCAGATCCGTGGGGGAGGGCGTCAATGAGCAGTTCTTC. As protein: CATSRSVGEGVNEQFF.

This clonotype was detected a few times. The gene calls are TRBV5-1 and TRBJ2-2; 9 bases are shared with TRBD2. V dropped 7 bases and J dropped 0; count of bases not matched to a gene: 4. Germline V gene data show CDR1 as SGHRS and CDR2 as YFSETQ. This CDR3 is 15 amino acids long. This CDR3 is CASLAGSPNTGELFF. The CDR3 bases are TGCGCCAGCCTAGCGGGAAGCCCGAACACCGGGGAGCTGTTTTTT.

This rearrangement joins TRBV30 to TRBJ2-2, with 8 positions matching TRBD1. The CDR3 has 19 residues. Germline lookup yields CDR1 GTSNPN and CDR2 SVGIG (reference sequence). Unmatched junction bases numbered 17, after V lost 4 bases and J lost 1 base. The CDR3 reads CAWTFRDRIFRVNTGELFF. In DNA, the CDR3 is TGTGCCTGGACCTTCCGGGACAGGATATTTAGGGTGAACACCGGGGAGCTGTTTTTT. Variable domain in full (rest from reference TRBV30 and TRBJ2-2): SQTIHQWPATLVQPVGSPLSLECTVEGTSNPNLYWYRQAAGRGLQLLFYSVGIGQISSEVPQNLSASRPQDRQFILSSKKLLLSDSGFYLCAWTFRDRIFRVNTGELFFGEGSRLTVL.

This clonotype was counted only a few times. The chain joins TRBV5-1 to TRBJ2-2; TRBD2 matches at 12 bases. The germline gives CDR1 SGHRS, CDR2 YFSETQ. J gave up 1 base and V 3 bases, and 7 bases lay outside the gene matches. There are 18 residues in the CDR3. In nucleotides, the CDR3 is TGCGCCAGCAGCTCAGGACTAGCGGGACATCTGAACACCGGGGAGCTGTTTTTT. Translation: CASSSGLAGHLNTGELFF.

This clonotype occurred many times. This chain joins TRBV28 and TRBJ2-5, with 9 bases lining up with TRBD2. The CDR3 spans 12 residues. Germline V gene data show CDR1 as MDHEN and CDR2 as SYDVKM. The V and J ends lost 3 bases and 11 bases, in that order; junction bases with no gene match: 4. DNA for the CDR3: TGTGCCAGCAGTTTCCTAGCGGGGCCTCAGTACTTC. This sequence encodes CASSFLAGPQYF.

This clonotype was observed many times. The chain is built from TRBV11-2 and TRBJ2-4; weak D call: TRBD1 (6 bases). In germline, CDR1 is SGHAT, CDR2 FQNNGV. CDR3 length: 14 residues. The V end lost 6 bases, the J end lost 5 bases, and 14 bases lay between the germline ends. As DNA, the CDR3 is TGTGCCAGCAGTGTCAGGGGAGAGGAAAACATTCAGTACTTC. The encoded protein is CASSVRGEENIQYF.

V gene TRBV7-3 combines with J gene TRBJ2-7; 8 bases are shared with TRBD2. The germline V gene has CDR1 SGHTA and CDR2 FQGTGA. Trimming took 5 bases from V and 5 from J; bases not matched to a gene: 11. The CDR3 has 15 residues. CDR3 in DNA: TGTGCCAGCAGCCCTACTAGCGGAGGGAGCCACGAGCAGTACTTC. It encodes CASSPTSGGSHEQYF. The full variable domain, completed using reference TRBV7-3 and TRBJ2-7, is GAGVSQTPSNKVTEKGKYVELRCDPISGHTALYWYRQSLGQGPEFLIYFQGTGAADDSGLPNDRFFAVRPEGSVSTLKIQRTERGDSAVYLCASSPTSGGSHEQYFGPGTRLTVT.

This clonotype showed up many times. V gene TRBV10-3 combines with J gene TRBJ2-7; a weak D match, TRBD2 (5 bases). Germline lookup yields CDR1 ENHRY and CDR2 SYGVKD. The V gene lost 2 bases and the J gene lost 2 bases, with 10 bases spanning the gap. The length of the CDR3 is 14 residues. The CDR3 DNA reads as TGTGCCATCAGTGAGGCGGGCAGACCCTACGAGCAGTACTTC. This translates into CAISEAGRPYEQYF.

This clonotype was seen many times. The CDR3 spells CASSERDSLSFVPQYF. For the CDR3, the DNA is TGTGCCAGCAGTGAACGGGACAGCCTCTCATTTGTCCCGCAGTATTTT. The rearrangement joins TRBV25-1 to TRBJ2-3; 7 bases map to TRBD1. CDR1 is MGHDK, CDR2 SYGVNS, per germline. The CDR3 spans 16 residues. Trimming cost V 2 bases and J 10 bases; bases outside gene matches: 15. Supplemented by reference TRBV25-1 and TRBJ2-3, the full variable domain reads EADIYQTPRYLVIGTGKKITLECSQTMGHDKMYWYQQDPGMELHLIHYSYGVNSTEKGDLSSESTVSRIRTEHFPLTLESARPSHTSQYLCASSERDSLSFVPQYFGPGTRLTVL.

The chain uses TRBV3-1 and TRBJ1-2; TRBD1 aligns across 9 bases. Germline V gene data show CDR1 as LGHDT and CDR2 as YNNKEL (reference sequence). This CDR3 spans 14 amino acids. Losses at the gene ends were 4 bases for V and 8 bases for J; bases not matched to a gene: 8. CDR3 protein: CASSRTGTGYGYTF. The CDR3 nucleotides are TGTGCCAGCAGCCGTACCGGGACAGGGTACGGCTACACCTTC.

This clonotype came up a few times. V gene TRBV12-3 or TRBV12-4 combines with J gene TRBJ2-1; D remains unclear. V dropped 5 bases and J dropped 7 bases, with 12 bases sitting between them. The CDR3 covers 13 residues. CDR3 amino acids: CASSPPLGNEQFF. The DNA for the CDR3 is TGTGCCAGCAGTCCACCTTTGGGGAATGAGCAGTTCTTC.